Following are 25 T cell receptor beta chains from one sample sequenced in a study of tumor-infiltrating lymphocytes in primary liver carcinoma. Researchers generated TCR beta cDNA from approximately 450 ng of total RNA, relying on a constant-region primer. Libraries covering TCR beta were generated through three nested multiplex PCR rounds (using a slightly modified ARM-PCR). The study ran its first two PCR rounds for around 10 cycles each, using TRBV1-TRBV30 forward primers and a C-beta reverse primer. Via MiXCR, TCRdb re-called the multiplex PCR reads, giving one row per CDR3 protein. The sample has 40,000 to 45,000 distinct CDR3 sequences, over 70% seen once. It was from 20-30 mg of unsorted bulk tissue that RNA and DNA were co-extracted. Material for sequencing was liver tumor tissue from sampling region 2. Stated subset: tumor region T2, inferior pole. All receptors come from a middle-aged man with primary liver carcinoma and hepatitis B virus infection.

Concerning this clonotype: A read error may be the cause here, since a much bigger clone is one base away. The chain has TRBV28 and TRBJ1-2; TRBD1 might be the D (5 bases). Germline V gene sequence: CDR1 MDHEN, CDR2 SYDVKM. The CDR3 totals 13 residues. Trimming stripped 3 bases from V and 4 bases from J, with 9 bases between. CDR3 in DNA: TGTGCCAGCAGTTTGGTCACAGGCTATGGCTACACCTTC. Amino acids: CASSLVTGYGYTF.

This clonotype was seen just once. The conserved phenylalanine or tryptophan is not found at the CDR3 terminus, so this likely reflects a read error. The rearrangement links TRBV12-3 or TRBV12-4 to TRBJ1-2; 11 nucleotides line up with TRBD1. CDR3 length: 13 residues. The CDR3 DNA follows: TGTGTCGGCAGTTCCTGGGACAGGGGGGACTACACCATC. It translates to CVGSSWDRGDYTI.

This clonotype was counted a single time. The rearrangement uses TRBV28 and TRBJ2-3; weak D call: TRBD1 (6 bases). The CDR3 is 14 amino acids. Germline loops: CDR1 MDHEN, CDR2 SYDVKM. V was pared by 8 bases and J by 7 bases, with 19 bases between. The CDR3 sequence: CASSRTVLTNTQYF. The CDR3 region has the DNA TGTGCCAGCTCTAGGACAGTGCTGACAAATACGCAGTATTTT.

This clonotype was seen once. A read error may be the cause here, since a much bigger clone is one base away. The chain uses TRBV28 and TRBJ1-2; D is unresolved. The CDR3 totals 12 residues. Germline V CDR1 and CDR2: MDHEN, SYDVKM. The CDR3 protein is CAGSLSEYGYTF. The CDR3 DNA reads TGTGCCGGCAGTTTAAGTGAGTATGGCTACACCTTC.

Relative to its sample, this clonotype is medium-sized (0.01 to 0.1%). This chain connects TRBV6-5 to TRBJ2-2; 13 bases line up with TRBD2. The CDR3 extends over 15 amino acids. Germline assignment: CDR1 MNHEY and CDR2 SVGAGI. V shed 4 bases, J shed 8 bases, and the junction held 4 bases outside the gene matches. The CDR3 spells CASSSAGLAGGELFF. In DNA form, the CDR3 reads TGTGCCAGCAGTTCCGCGGGACTAGCGGGAGGGGAGCTGTTTTTT.

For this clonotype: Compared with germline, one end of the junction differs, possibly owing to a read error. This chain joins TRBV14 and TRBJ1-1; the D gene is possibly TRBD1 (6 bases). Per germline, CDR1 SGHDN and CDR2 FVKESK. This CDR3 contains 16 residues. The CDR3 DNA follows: TGTGCCAGCAGCCCAGTTCGGGGGCTGATGAACATTGAAGCTTTCTTT. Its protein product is CASSPVRGLMNIEAFF. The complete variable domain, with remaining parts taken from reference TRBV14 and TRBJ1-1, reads EAGVTQFPSHSVIEKGQTVTLRCDPISGHDNLYWYRRVMGKEIKFLLHFVKESKQDESGMPNNRFLAERTGGTYSTLKVQPAELEDSGVYFCASSPVRGLMNIEAFFGQGTRLTVV.

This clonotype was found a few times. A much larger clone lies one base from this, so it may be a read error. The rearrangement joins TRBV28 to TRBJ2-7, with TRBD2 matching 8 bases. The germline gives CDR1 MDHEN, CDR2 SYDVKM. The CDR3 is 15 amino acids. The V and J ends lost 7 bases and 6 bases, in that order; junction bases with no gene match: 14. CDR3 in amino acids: CASTREGRVILEQYF. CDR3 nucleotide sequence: TGTGCCAGCACCCGGGAGGGGCGGGTCATCCTCGAGCAGTACTTC.

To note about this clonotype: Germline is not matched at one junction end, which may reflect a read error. CDR3 coding DNA: TGTGCCAGCAGTTCCTCCGTGATGCCCCACCATTTT. The encoded protein is CASSSSVMPHHF. This chain joins TRBV28 and TRBJ1-5; D call uncertain. This CDR3 is 12 amino acids long. Germline V CDR1 and CDR2: MDHEN, SYDVKM.

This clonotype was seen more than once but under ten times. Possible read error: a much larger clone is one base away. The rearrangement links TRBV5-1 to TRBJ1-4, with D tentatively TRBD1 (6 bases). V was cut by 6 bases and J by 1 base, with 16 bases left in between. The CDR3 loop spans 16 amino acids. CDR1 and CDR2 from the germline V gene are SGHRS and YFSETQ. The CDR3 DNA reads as TGCGCCAGCAACTTCGGACAGTACGGAACTAATGAAAAACTGTTTTTT. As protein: CASNFGQYGTNEKLFF. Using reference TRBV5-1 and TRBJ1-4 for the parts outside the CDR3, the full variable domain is KAGVTQTPRYLIKTRGQQVTLSCSPISGHRSVSWYQQTPGQGLQFLFEYFSETQRNKGNFPGRFSGRQFSNSRSEMNVSTLELGDSALYLCASNFGQYGTNEKLFFGSGTQLSVL.

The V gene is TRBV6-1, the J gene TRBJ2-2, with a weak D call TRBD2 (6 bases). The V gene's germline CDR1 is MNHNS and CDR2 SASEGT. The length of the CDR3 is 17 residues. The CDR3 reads CDSSVNRAGEDTGELFF. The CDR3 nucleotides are TGTGATAGCAGTGTAAACCGGGCCGGGGAGGACACCGGGGAGCTGTTTTTT.

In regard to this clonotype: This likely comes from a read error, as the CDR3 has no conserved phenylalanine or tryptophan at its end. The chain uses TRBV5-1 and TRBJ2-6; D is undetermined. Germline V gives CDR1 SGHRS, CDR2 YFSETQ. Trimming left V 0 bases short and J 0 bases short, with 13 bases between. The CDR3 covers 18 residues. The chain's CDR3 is CASSLGAGITSGANVLTY. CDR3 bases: TGCGCCAGCAGCTTGGGGGCCGGCATAACCTCTGGGGCCAACGTCCTGACTTAC.

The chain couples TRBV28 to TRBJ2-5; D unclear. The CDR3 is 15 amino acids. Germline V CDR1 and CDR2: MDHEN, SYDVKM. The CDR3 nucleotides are TGTGTCATCAGTTCGAGCACAAGAGTAGGAGAGACCCAGTACTTC. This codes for CVISSSTRVGETQYF.

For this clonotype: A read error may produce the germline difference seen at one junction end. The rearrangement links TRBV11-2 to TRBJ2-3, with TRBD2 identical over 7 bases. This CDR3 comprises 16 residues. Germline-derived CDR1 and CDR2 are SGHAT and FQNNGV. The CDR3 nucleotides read TGTGCTAGCAGCCGGGAAACTGGGAGGGTCGGGGATACGCGGTATTTT. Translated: CASSRETGRVGDTRYF.

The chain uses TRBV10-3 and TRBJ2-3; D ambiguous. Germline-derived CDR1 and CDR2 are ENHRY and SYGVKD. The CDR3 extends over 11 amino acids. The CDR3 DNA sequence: TGTGACGTCCAAGTCACAGATACGCAGTATTTT. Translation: CDVQVTDTQYF.

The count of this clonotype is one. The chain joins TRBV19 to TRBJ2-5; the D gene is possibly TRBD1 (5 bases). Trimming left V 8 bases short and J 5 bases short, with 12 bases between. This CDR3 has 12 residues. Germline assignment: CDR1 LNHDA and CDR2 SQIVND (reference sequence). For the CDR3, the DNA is TGTGCCAGTCGACAGTCTGGTGAGACCCAGTACTTC. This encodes CASRQSGETQYF. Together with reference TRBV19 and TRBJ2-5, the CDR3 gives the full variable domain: DGGITQSPKYLFRKEGQNVTLSCEQNLNHDAMYWYRQDPGQGLRLIYYSQIVNDFQKGDIAEGYSVSREKKESFPLTVTSAQKNPTAFYLCASRQSGETQYFGPGTRLLVL.

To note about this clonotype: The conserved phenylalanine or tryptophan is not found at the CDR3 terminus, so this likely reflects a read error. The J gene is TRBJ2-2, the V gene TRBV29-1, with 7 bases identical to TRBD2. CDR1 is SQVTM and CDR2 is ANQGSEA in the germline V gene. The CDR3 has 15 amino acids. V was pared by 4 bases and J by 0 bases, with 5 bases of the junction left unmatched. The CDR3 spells CSVGTSVANTGELFH. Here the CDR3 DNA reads TGCAGCGTTGGCACTAGCGTGGCGAACACCGGGGAGCTGTTTCAT.

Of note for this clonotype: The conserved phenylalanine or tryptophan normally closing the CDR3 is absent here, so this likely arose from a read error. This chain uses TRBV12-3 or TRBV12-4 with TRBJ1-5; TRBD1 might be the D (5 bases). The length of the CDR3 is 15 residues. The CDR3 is CASTRGTAINQPQHL. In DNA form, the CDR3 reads TGTGCCAGTACGCGGGGCACCGCAATAAATCAGCCTCAGCATCTT.

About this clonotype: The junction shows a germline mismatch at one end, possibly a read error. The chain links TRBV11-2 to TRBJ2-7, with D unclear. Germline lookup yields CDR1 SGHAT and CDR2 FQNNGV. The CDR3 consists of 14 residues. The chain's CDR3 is CASSSNRSSYEHYF. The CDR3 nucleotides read TGTGCCAGCAGCTCTAATAGGAGCTCCTACGAGCATTACTTC.

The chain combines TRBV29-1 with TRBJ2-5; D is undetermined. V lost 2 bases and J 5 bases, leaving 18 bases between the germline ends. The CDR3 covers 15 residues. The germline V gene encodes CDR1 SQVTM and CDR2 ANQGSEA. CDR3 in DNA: TGCAGCGTTGAACCCGCGGCGTATAGATCGGAGACCCAGTACTTC. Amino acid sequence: CSVEPAAYRSETQYF.

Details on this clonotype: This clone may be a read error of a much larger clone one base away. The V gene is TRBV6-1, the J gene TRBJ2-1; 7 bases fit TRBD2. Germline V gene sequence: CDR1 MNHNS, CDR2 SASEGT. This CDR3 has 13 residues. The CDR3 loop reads CANSEGRGIEQFF. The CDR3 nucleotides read TGTGCCAACAGTGAAGGGAGGGGCATTGAGCAGTTCTTC.

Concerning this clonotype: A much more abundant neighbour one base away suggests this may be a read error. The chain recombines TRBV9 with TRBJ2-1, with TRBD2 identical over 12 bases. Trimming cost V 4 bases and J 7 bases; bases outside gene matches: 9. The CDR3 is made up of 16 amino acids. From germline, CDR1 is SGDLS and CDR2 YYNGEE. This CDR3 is CASSSRTSGTKNEQFF. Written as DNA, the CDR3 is TGTGCCAGCAGCTCCCGGACTAGCGGGACAAAAAATGAGCAGTTCTTC.

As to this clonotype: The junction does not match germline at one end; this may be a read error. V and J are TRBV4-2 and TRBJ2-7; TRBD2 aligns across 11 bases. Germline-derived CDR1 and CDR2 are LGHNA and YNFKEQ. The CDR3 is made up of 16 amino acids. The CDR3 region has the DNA TGTGCCAGCAACCAAGATGGGACTAGCGGCTCCTACGAGCAGTACTTC. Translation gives CASNQDGTSGSYEQYF.

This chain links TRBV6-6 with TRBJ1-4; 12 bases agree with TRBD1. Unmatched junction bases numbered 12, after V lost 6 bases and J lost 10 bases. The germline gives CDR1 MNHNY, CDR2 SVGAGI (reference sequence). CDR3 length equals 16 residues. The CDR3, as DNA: TGTGCCAGCAGCAACCGGGACAGGGGGCGATGCGGAAAACTGTTTTTT. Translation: CASSNRDRGRCGKLFF.

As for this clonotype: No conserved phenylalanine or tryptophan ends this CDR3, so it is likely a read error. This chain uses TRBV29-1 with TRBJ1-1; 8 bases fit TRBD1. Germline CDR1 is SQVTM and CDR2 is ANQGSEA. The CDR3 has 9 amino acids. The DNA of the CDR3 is TGCAGTGACGACAGGGGAGCTTTCTTA. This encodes CSDDRGAFL.

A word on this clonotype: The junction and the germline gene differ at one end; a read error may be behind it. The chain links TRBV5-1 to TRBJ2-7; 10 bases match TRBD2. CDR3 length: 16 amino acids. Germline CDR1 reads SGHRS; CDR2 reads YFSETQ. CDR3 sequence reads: CGSSSMTSGPGYEQYF. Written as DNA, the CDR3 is TGCGGCAGCAGCTCTATGACTAGCGGGCCGGGCTACGAGCAATACTTC.